This T cell receptor (beta chain) was captured in a study of control samples from healthy donors and cancer patients. V lost 1 base and J 3 bases, leaving 6 bases between the germline ends. Germline-derived CDR1 and CDR2 are LGHDT and YNNKEL (reference sequence). CDR3 length: 13 residues. TCRdb's table, derived via immunoSEQ multiplex PCR, lists solely in-frame clones and lacks some. The sample includes tens of thousands of clones, 85% of them seen just once. The sample comprised blood. The chain employs TRBV3-1 (or the pseudogene TRBV3-2) and TRBJ1-2, with D uncertain. This TCR was recovered from a man aged 40-55 years in good health. CDR3 amino acids: CASSQGRDYGYTF. The CDR3 DNA follows: TGTGCCAGCAGCCAAGGGAGAGACTATGGCTACACCTTC.